This paragraph reports one T cell receptor (beta chain). In its sample, this clonotype was seen many times. This clone's antigen is unknown. No qualities accompany the bases; no much larger clone lies one base away. The TCR beta CDR3 regions were amplified from RNA transcripts. A first-round RT-PCR of the TCR CDR3 used the HTBI primer set with the Qiagen OneStep RT-PCR kit. Libraries were constructed in a second round of multiplex PCR, after which size selection and purification were carried out. Sequencing of the libraries was done on an Illumina HiSeq2000 using paired-end 100 bp reads. The original methods were these. SOAPnuke was used to process the raw data, removing reads that contained adapters or uncalled bases, had a mean Phred below 15, or lacked an exact match to the constant primer or identifier. High-quality paired reads were merged with COPE v1.2.5, and unique nucleotide sequences were defined as clonotypes. MiTCR v1.1 was used to align the clonotypes against IMGT TRBV, TRBD and TRBJ reference segments. The analysis was restricted to V-J combinations with a frequency above 0.0001, which together covered 99% to 99.2% of the repertoires. A TCS score was defined as the ratio of F50 (clonal expansion) to E x V (chaos), with BLOSUM62-based TCRdist applied between CDR3 peptides within each V-J. Welch's t-statistics and random forest reduced 450 to 600 V-J features to under 15, which were used in a naive Bayes classifier (R e1071). Starting from the raw public reads, TCRdb applied fastp trimming at Q25, assembled clones with MiXCR and retained in-frame beta chains. Under each unique CDR3 protein, matching rows form one entry showing the most common genes and DNA. Clone size and V and J calls follow TCRdb, not the original study. This sample holds hundreds of thousands of distinct CDR3 sequences; roughly 15% were observed only once. The ten largest make up around 12% of the sample.

Moderately to severely active disease, a Clinical Activity Score of at least 3, a NOSPECS grade of at least 4, and a duration under 3 months were present in ophthalmopathy patients. Patients with uncontrolled infections, other autoimmune diseases, pregnancy or lactation were excluded. Diagnoses were based on clinical symptoms, serum thyroxine and TRAb, thyroid ultrasound and orbital computed tomography. PBMCs were isolated from more than 9 ml of fresh peripheral blood by Ficoll-Paque density gradient centrifugation. Trizol reagent was used to extract total RNA, and RNA quality was then checked on an Agilent 2100 Bioanalyzer. The data were obtained in a study of T cells in Graves' hyperthyroidism and ophthalmopathy (dated by TCRdb to between 2019 and 2020). Describing the broader study: Peripheral blood samples were taken at the time of initial diagnosis, prior to any treatment. TCR V-J signatures able to tell the groups apart were searched for in a discovery cohort of around 95 patients, of whom around 42 had Graves' ophthalmopathy and under 65 had stable Graves' hyperthyroidism. Prospective prediction of ophthalmopathy was tested in an independent validation cohort of some 19 hyperthyroidism patients and some 17 patients who later progressed to ophthalmopathy. The 75 to 100 discovery patients were randomly split 7:3 into training and test sets. In more than five Graves' hyperthyroidism patients, the study also compared T-cell repertoires from thyroid tissue with T-cell repertoires from blood. After sampling, hyperthyroidism patients received methimazole starting at 30 mg daily, and ophthalmopathy patients received high-dose intravenous methylprednisolone. According to the paper, TCR Vbeta CDR3 sequencing was carried out on approximately 140 peripheral blood samples, which came from 40 to 45 ophthalmopathy, 75 to 80 hyperthyroidism and approximately 17 progressor patients.

CDR1 SEHNR and CDR2 FQNEAQ were looked up in the germline V gene (reference sequence). The CDR3, cysteine through phenylalanine, is 15 amino acids long. CDR3 DNA only is kept here, 45 bases in frame from base 1. Cut back by 5 bases and 4 bases, the V and J ends lie 12 bases apart. Study-wide conclusions, independent of this receptor: A 13 V-J signature model separated ophthalmopathy from stable hyperthyroidism, with just over 85% sensitivity and 81% to 82% specificity in cross-validation and 80%/75% in testing. Most expanded thyroid clonotypes (frequency above 0.001) were also found in blood, which suggests that blood repertoires may mirror thyroid immune responses. Sample size was not statistically predetermined, and investigators were not blinded to group allocation. In validation, the model predicted progression to ophthalmopathy a median of around 6.5 months before onset, with roughly 70% sensitivity and just under 75% specificity.

Material: blood. The sequence was obtained from a woman aged 45-60 years with Graves' ophthalmopathy. The receptor chain draws on TRBV7-9 and TRBJ2-6, with no confident D gene call. The CDR3 has the sequence CASSKGNSGANVLTF. The DNA sequence reads TGTGCCAGCAGCAAAGGGAATTCCGGGGCCAACGTCCTGACTTTC.